This T cell receptor beta chain comes out of a study of T cell changes during pregnancy in multiple sclerosis. Profiled with immunoSEQ multiplex PCR; TCRdb holds only in-frame clones, not every one. The table has tens of thousands of clones, roughly nine tenths seen once. The CDR3 is 16 residues long. Germline lookup yields CDR1 SNHLY and CDR2 FYNNEI. The junction had 13 bases not matched to a gene; V was cut back by 8 bases and J by 8 bases. The TCR comes from a female donor with multiple sclerosis, enrolled in a pregnancy study. The rearrangement joins TRBV2 to TRBJ1-4; 11 positions match TRBD1. The material sequenced was peripheral blood, taken before pregnancy. The CDR3 DNA reads as TGTGCCAGCGGCCCCATGTGGGACAGGGGGGAGGAAAAACTGTTTTTT. It translates to CASGPMWDRGEEKLFF.